This TCR beta chain stems from a study of vaccination effects on CD4 cells after COVID-19. Study summary: Two-dose vaccination with either BNT162b2 or mRNA-1273 was given to the participants.

The table lists this clone with a few counts. What it binds is not known. On approximately day 9 of culture, CD4+ T cells were separated out. Vaccine recipients, nucleocapsid antibody negative, had no prior SARS-CoV-2 infection. CDR1 and CDR2 from the germline V gene are DFQATT and SNEGSKA (reference sequence). This CDR3 contains 15 residues. V lost 3 bases to trimming and J lost 0 bases; unmatched junction nucleotides: 7. The table came from immunoSEQ multiplex PCR; TCRdb's copy has only in-frame clones and leaves some out. The sample carries 31,000 or so clones, roughly 70% recorded once. The material sequenced was CD4+ T cells from PBMCs cultured without peptide, taken before COVID-19 vaccination. The clonotype comes from a human donor who received a COVID-19 vaccine. The V and J genes are TRBV20-1 and TRBJ1-1; TRBD1 agrees at 7 bases. The CDR3 sequence is CSASDATGMNTEAFF. In DNA, the CDR3 is TGCAGTGCTAGTGATGCGACAGGGATGAACACTGAAGCTTTCTTT.